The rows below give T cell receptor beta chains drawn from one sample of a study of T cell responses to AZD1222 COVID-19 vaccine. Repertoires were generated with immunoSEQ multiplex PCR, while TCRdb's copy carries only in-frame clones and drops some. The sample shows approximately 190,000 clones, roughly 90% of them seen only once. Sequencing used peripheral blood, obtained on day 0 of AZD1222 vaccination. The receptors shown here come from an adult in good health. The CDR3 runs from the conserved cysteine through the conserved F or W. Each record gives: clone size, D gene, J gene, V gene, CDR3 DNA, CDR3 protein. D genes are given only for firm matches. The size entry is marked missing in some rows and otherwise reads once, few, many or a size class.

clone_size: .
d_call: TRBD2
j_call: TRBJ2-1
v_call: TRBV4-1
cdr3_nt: TGCGCCAGCAGCCAAGTAGAACTAGCGGGTTACAATGAGCAGTTCTTC
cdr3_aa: CASSQVELAGYNEQFF

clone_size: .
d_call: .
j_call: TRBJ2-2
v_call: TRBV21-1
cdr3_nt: TGTGCCAGCAGGCTAAGGCCTAGCGGGAGAAGTGTGAGGTATAACACCGGGGAGCTGTTTTTT
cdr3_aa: CASRLRPSGRSVRYNTGELFF

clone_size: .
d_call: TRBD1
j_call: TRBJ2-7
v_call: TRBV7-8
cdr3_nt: TGTGCCAGCAGCTTAGTAGGGGGCTCCCACGAGCAGTACTTC
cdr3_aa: CASSLVGGSHEQYF

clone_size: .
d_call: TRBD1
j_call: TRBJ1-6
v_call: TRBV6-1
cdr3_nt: TGTGCCAGCAGTGAAGGACAGGGAGGGAATTCACCCCTCCACTTT
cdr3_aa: CASSEGQGGNSPLHF

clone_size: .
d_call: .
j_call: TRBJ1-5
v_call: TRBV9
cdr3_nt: TGTGCCAGCAGCGTAGCAGGAGGAATCGGGCAGCCCCAGCATTTT
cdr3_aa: CASSVAGGIGQPQHF

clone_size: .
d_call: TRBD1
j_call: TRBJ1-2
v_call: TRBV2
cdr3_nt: TGTGCCAGAACGACAGGGCCCTATGGCTACACCTTC
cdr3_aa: CARTTGPYGYTF

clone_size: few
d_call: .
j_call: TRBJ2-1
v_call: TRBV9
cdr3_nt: TGTGCCAGCAGCGTCGGCCCCGCGGCGTCCTACAATGAGCAGTTCTTC
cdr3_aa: CASSVGPAASYNEQFF

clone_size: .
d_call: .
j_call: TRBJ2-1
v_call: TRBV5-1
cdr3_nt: TGCGCCAGCAGCCCCACGCTAGGATACAATGAGCAGTTCTTC
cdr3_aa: CASSPTLGYNEQFF

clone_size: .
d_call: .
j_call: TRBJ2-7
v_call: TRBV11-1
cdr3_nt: TGTGCCAGCAGCCCCAGGGTAGGGGGCTACGAGCAGTACTTC
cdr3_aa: CASSPRVGGYEQYF

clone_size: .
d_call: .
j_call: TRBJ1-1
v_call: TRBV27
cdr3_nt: TGTGCCAGCAGTCGCGGGCAGAACACTGAAGCTTTCTTT
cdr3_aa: CASSRGQNTEAFF

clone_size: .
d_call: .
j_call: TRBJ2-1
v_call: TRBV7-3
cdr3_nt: TGTGCCAGCAGCTTAAGACCCGGACGAAACAATGAGCAGTTCTTC
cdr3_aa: CASSLRPGRNNEQFF

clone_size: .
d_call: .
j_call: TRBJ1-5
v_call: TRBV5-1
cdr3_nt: TGCGCCAGCCGCTGGCCGGGAAAGGACAATCAGCCCCAGCATTTT
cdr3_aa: CASRWPGKDNQPQHF

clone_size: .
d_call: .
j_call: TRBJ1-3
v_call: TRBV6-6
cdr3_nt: TGTGCCAGCACGGGTTCTGGAAACACCATATATTTT
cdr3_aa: CASTGSGNTIYF

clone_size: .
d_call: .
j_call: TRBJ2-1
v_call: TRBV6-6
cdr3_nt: TGTGCCAGCAGTTACTCGTCCCAATACAATGAGCAGTTCTTC
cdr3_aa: CASSYSSQYNEQFF

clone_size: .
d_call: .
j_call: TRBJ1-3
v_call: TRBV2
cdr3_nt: TGTGCCAGCACGCCCGCGAACTCTGGAAACACCATATATTTT
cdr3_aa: CASTPANSGNTIYF

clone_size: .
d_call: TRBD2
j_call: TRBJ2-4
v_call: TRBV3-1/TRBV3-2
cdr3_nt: TGTGCCAGCAGCCAAGGACTAGCGGGGGCTTTGGACATTCAGTACTTC
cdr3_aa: CASSQGLAGALDIQYF

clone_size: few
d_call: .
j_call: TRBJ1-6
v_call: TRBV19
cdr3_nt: TGTGCCAGTAGTCCGCCTAATTCACCCCTCCACTTT
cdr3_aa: CASSPPNSPLHF

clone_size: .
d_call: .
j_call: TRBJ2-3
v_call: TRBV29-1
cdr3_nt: TGCAGCGTTTTAGTAAGGGCAGGAGATACGCAGTATTTT
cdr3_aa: CSVLVRAGDTQYF

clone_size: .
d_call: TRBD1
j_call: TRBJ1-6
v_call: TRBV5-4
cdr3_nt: TGTGCCAGCAGCTCGAAGGGGGCTCTCCTTAATTCACCCCTCCACTTT
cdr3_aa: CASSSKGALLNSPLHF

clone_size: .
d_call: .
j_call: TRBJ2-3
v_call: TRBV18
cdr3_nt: TGTGCCAGCTCACTTCTCGGACAGTCTTCTAGCACAGATACGCAGTATTTT
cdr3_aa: CASSLLGQSSSTDTQYF